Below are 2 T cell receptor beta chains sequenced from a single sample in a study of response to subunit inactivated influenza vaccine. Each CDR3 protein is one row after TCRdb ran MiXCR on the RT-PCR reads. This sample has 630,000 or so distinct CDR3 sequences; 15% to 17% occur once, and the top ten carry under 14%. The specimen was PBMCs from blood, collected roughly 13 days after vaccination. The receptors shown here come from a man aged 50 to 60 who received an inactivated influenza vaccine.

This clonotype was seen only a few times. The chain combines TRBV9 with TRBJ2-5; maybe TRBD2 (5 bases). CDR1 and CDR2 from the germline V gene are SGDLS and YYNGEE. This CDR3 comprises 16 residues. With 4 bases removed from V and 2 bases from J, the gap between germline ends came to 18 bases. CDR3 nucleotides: TGTGCCAGCAGCAGAGGGCCGTCGGGTCCACAAGAGACCCAGTACTTC. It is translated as CASSRGPSGPQETQYF.

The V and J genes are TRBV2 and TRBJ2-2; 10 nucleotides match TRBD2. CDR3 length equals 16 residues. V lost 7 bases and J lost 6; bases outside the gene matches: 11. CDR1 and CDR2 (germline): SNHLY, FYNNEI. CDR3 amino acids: CASKAPSGGWAGELFF. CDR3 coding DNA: TGTGCCAGCAAGGCCCCTAGCGGGGGTTGGGCCGGGGAGCTGTTTTTT.